This T cell receptor (beta chain) was recovered during a study of blood T cell repertoires in COVID-19. At the level of the study: The samples span acute and convalescent COVID-19 from the United States, Italy and Spain. T cells, B-cell-depleted T cells, or PBMCs supplied cDNA or gDNA.

Germline values: CDR1 SGHTA, CDR2 FQGTGA. This CDR3 has 15 amino acids. The junction had 7 bases not matched to a gene; V was cut back by 3 bases and J by 7 bases. In the study's own analysis: Amplification from reference gene primers served as the basis for estimated nucleated cell counts. The table came from immunoSEQ multiplex PCR; TCRdb's copy has only in-frame clones and leaves some out. V, J and clone size are taken as reported in that table, and D and trimming were inferred from the DNA itself. The sample has more than 150,000 clones, roughly 86% seen once. The chain joins TRBV7-3 to TRBJ2-1; 9 nucleotides line up with TRBD2. This sequence originates from a man aged 35-49 years with active or convalescent COVID-19. Source material: peripheral blood. The DNA of the CDR3 is TGTGCCAGCAGCTTCCCCGGGACTAGCTTGAATGAGCAGTTCTTC. Protein product: CASSFPGTSLNEQFF.